This T cell receptor (beta chain) comes out of a study of T cell repertoires in cytomegalovirus infection. Findings and limits, study-wide: HLA-C-restricted TCR beta clonotypes specific for CMV led the ex vivo response.

TCRdb called the reads again in MiXCR, with one record for every CDR3 protein. The data contain about 830,000 distinct CDR3 sequences, about 33% of them singletons. Trimming took off 7 bases at V and 4 bases at J, with 17 bases between the two ends. Per germline, CDR1 LNHDA and CDR2 SQIVND (reference sequence). This CDR3 has 15 residues. As regards this clonotype: Its antigen is undetermined.

The starting material was cultured CD8+ T cells from PBMCs, obtained from culture after CMV antigen stimulation. This rearrangement joins TRBV19 to TRBJ1-5; TRBD1 is a possible D gene (5 bases). The source is a human donor in good health (CMV status not recorded). Some clones in this sample may be carry-over from other donors' samples. The CDR3 loop reads CASTAGRVLNQPQHF. Written as DNA, the CDR3 is TGTGCCAGTACCGCCGGCAGGGTCCTTAATCAGCCCCAGCATTTT. Drawing the rest from reference TRBV19 and TRBJ1-5, the complete variable domain is DGGITQSPKYLFRKEGQNVTLSCEQNLNHDAMYWYRQDPGQGLRLIYYSQIVNDFQKGDIAEGYSVSREKKESFPLTVTSAQKNPTAFYLCASTAGRVLNQPQHFGDGTRLSIL.